This TCR beta chain was sequenced during a study of blood T cell repertoires in COVID-19. Germline values: CDR1 MDHEN, CDR2 SYDVKM. Trimming removed 1 base at V and 1 base at J, with 4 bases between. The CDR3 extends over 13 amino acids. Measured with immunoSEQ multiplex PCR; TCRdb has only the in-frame clones, and not every one. The sample lists some 46,000 clones; 80% to 85% were seen once. V and J are TRBV28 and TRBJ1-2; D is uncertain. Sequencing used peripheral blood. The sequence was collected from a man aged 55 to 70 with active COVID-19. CDR3 nucleotides: TGTGCCAGCAGTTTATCCTATAACTATGGCTACACCTTC. This codes for CASSLSYNYGYTF.